These 28 T cell receptor beta chains originate from one sample sequenced in a study of T cell responses to AZD1222 COVID-19 vaccine. Repertoires were generated with immunoSEQ multiplex PCR, while TCRdb's copy carries only in-frame clones and drops some. The table has about 130,000 clones, around 90% seen once. The source material was peripheral blood, sampled on day 0 of AZD1222 vaccination. The receptors originated from an adult in good health.

This chain connects TRBV12-3 or TRBV12-4 to TRBJ2-7; no clear D. This CDR3 spans 11 amino acids. V dropped 6 bases and J dropped 3 bases, with 6 bases sitting between them. Here the CDR3 reads CASSLNYEQYF. CDR3 DNA: TGTGCCAGCAGCCTAAACTACGAGCAGTACTTC.

V and J are TRBV27 and TRBJ1-1; a weak D match, TRBD1 (6 bases). Germline-derived CDR1 and CDR2 are MNHEY and SMNVEV (reference sequence). The CDR3 consists of 13 residues. V gave up 5 bases and J gave up 8 bases, with 15 bases separating them. The CDR3 protein is CASSLEPGQEAFF. In nucleotides, the CDR3 is TGTGCCAGCAGTCTTGAACCCGGACAGGAAGCTTTCTTT.

The chain links TRBV10-2 to TRBJ2-3, with TRBD2 matching 8 bases. CDR3 length: 15 residues. CDR1 WSHSY and CDR2 SAAADI come from the germline V gene. After removal of 5 bases from V and 7 bases from J, the junction contained 11 bases not matched to a gene. The CDR3 DNA is TGCGCCAGCAGTTCGGGGGGGACCTTTACAAATACGCAGTATTTT. Its protein product is CASSSGGTFTNTQYF.

V gene TRBV14 combines with J gene TRBJ2-7, with D unclear. V was clipped by 5 bases and J by 1 base, with 18 bases between them. The CDR3 is 16 amino acids. In germline, CDR1 is SGHDN, CDR2 FVKESK. The CDR3 region has the DNA TGTGCCAGCAGCTCCCGAGCCGGTCCTCGATCCTACGAGCAGTACTTC. Residues: CASSSRAGPRSYEQYF.

The genes are TRBV18 and TRBJ1-5; D uncertain. Germline V gene sequence: CDR1 KGHSH, CDR2 LQKENI. Trimming left V 2 bases short and J 11 bases short, with 13 bases between. The CDR3 is 13 residues long. CDR3 in amino acids: CASSPSREWAQHF. DNA of the CDR3: TGTGCCAGCTCACCATCGCGGGAATGGGCCCAGCATTTT.

This rearrangement joins TRBV7-2 to TRBJ2-7; D is tentatively TRBD1 or TRBD2 (5 bases each). This CDR3 spans 16 amino acids. Germline values: CDR1 SGHTA, CDR2 FQGNSA. V lost 5 bases and J 0 bases, leaving 17 bases between the germline ends. The CDR3 sequence: CASSVPGTAISYEQYF. DNA of the CDR3: TGTGCCAGCAGCGTCCCCGGGACCGCAATCTCCTACGAGCAGTACTTC.

The chain couples TRBV4-1 to TRBJ2-7, with D possibly matching TRBD2 (5 bases). CDR1 MGHRA and CDR2 YSYEKL come from the germline V gene. CDR3 length: 18 amino acids. With 2 bases removed from V and 0 bases from J, the gap between germline ends came to 20 bases. Written as DNA, the CDR3 is TGCGCCAGCAGCCAATTCCTGACGGGATTACCAACCTCCTACGAGCAGTACTTC. Amino acids: CASSQFLTGLPTSYEQYF.

The CDR3 bases are TGTGCCAGCAGTTTTCCGGGTCTTAATTCACCCCTCCACTTT. Protein sequence: CASSFPGLNSPLHF. J is TRBJ1-6 and V is TRBV28; D gene ambiguous. V was cut by 3 bases and J by 6 bases, with 9 bases left in between. The CDR3 runs 14 residues. Germline assignment: CDR1 MDHEN and CDR2 SYDVKM.

This chain links TRBV6-5 with TRBJ1-2; the D gene is possibly TRBD1 (6 bases). The CDR3 totals 15 residues. The V end was cut by 6 bases, the J end by 4 bases, with 18 bases between. Germline loops: CDR1 MNHEY, CDR2 SVGAGI. CDR3 loop: CASSAVGDIFYGYTF. The DNA for the CDR3 is TGTGCCAGCAGCGCCGTTGGGGACATCTTCTATGGCTACACCTTC.

This clone was recorded once. The J gene is TRBJ1-3, the V gene TRBV5-1; D gene uncertain. This CDR3 has 14 amino acids. Trimming cost V 3 bases and J 8 bases, with 15 bases left between them. Germline V gene sequence: CDR1 SGHRS, CDR2 YFSETQ. CDR3 bases: TGCGCCAGCAGCTCTCTTTCTACGGCGGACACCATATATTTT. Translated: CASSSLSTADTIYF. The complete variable domain, with remaining parts taken from reference TRBV5-1 and TRBJ1-3, reads KAGVTQTPRYLIKTRGQQVTLSCSPISGHRSVSWYQQTPGQGLQFLFEYFSETQRNKGNFPGRFSGRQFSNSRSEMNVSTLELGDSALYLCASSSLSTADTIYFGEGSWLTVV.

CDR3 bases: TGTGCCACTGGACAGGGGGCGACAGAGACCCAGTACTTC. Protein product: CATGQGATETQYF. The chain combines TRBV5-5 with TRBJ2-5; 11 bases fit TRBD1. Trimming at V came to 9 bases and at J to 4 bases, leaving 5 bases not matched to a gene. Per the germline V gene, CDR1 is SGHKS and CDR2 is YYEKEE (reference sequence). The CDR3 totals 13 residues.

This clone has just one count. The chain couples TRBV5-1 to TRBJ1-5; D is undetermined. The CDR3 extends over 13 amino acids. V was shortened by 2 bases and J by 5 bases, with 8 bases between the two germline ends. CDR1 is SGHRS, CDR2 YFSETQ, per germline. CDR3 nucleotide sequence: TGCGCCAGCAGCTTAGAGGCCGATCAGCCCCAGCATTTT. It specifies CASSLEADQPQHF. The variable domain in full, completed from reference TRBV5-1 and TRBJ1-5, reads KAGVTQTPRYLIKTRGQQVTLSCSPISGHRSVSWYQQTPGQGLQFLFEYFSETQRNKGNFPGRFSGRQFSNSRSEMNVSTLELGDSALYLCASSLEADQPQHFGDGTRLSIL.

This chain connects TRBV7-9 to TRBJ1-2, with TRBD1 matching 8 bases. The V and J ends lost 1 base and 5 bases, in that order; junction bases with no gene match: 0. The germline V gene encodes CDR1 SEHNR and CDR2 FQNEAQ (reference sequence). This CDR3 spans 13 amino acids. CDR3 in amino acids: CASSLGQGYGYTF. DNA for the CDR3: TGTGCCAGCAGCTTAGGACAGGGGTATGGCTACACCTTC. The entire variable domain, with the rest obtained from reference TRBV7-9 and TRBJ1-2, is as follows: DTGVSQNPRHKITKRGQNVTFRCDPISEHNRLYWYRQTLGQGPEFLTYFQNEAQLEKSRLLSDRFSAERPKGSFSTLEIQRTEQGDSAMYLCASSLGQGYGYTFGSGTRLTVV.

The chain links TRBV5-1 to TRBJ1-1; D is uncertain. Germline CDR1 and CDR2: SGHRS and YFSETQ. Between the trimmed V and J ends, which lost 0 bases and 3 bases, there was a span of 3 bases. The CDR3 covers 12 residues. The CDR3 sequence is CASSLEDTEAFF. The CDR3, as DNA: TGCGCCAGCAGCTTGGAGGACACTGAAGCTTTCTTT.

This clone is a singleton in its sample. This chain links TRBV12-3 or TRBV12-4 with TRBJ1-5; a weak D match, TRBD1 (6 bases). This CDR3 contains 12 residues. V was pared by 6 bases and J by 9 bases, with 12 bases between. This chain's CDR3 is CASSPEGGPQHF. Here the CDR3 DNA reads TGTGCCAGCAGCCCCGAGGGGGGGCCCCAGCATTTT.

This chain uses TRBV5-5 with TRBJ2-3; 7 bases fit TRBD2. Germline-derived CDR1 and CDR2 are SGHKS and YYEKEE (reference sequence). This CDR3 has 13 residues. The V gene end was trimmed by 6 bases and the J gene end by 8 bases; junction bases not matched to a gene: 9. The DNA of the CDR3 is TGTGCCAGCAACGTTGGGGGGGATGGTACGCAGTATTTT. Its translation: CASNVGGDGTQYF.

The rearrangement joins TRBV9 to TRBJ2-1; 8 bases agree with TRBD2. The CDR3 runs to 14 residues. The germline CDR1 and CDR2 sequences are SGDLS and YYNGEE. V dropped 0 bases and J dropped 7; count of bases not matched to a gene: 3. The CDR3 DNA reads TGTGCCAGCAGCGTAGGTCCTAGCGGGAATGAGCAGTTCTTC. Protein product: CASSVGPSGNEQFF.

The V call is TRBV6-5, the J call TRBJ2-7; 7 bases match TRBD1. The CDR3 is 14 residues long. CDR1 is MNHEY, CDR2 SVGAGI, per germline. V lost 2 bases and J lost 4; bases outside the gene matches: 5. The CDR3 coding sequence is TGTGCCAGCAGTTACAGGCAGGGGGTTTACGAGCAGTACTTC. It is translated as CASSYRQGVYEQYF.

In DNA, the CDR3 is TGTGCCAGCAGCCATAGGGGGGACTCTAACTATGGCTACACCTTC. Translation: CASSHRGDSNYGYTF. The V and J genes are TRBV3-1 (or the pseudogene TRBV3-2) and TRBJ1-2; possibly TRBD1 for D (6 bases). The CDR3 spans 15 residues. The germline V and J ends were trimmed by 3 bases and 0 bases, with 11 bases remaining between them. Germline V gene data show CDR1 as LGHDT and CDR2 as YNNKEL (reference sequence).

The rearrangement uses TRBV18 and TRBJ1-6; the match to TRBD1 covers 9 bases. Germline loops: CDR1 KGHSH, CDR2 LQKENI. This CDR3 is built from 16 residues. The J segment lost 6 bases and the V segment lost 3 bases, leaving 6 bases of the junction unmatched. CDR3 loop: CASSPGTGQSNSPLHF. In DNA form, the CDR3 reads TGTGCCAGCTCACCCGGGACAGGGCAAAGTAATTCACCCCTCCACTTT.

The chain couples TRBV18 to TRBJ2-1, with TRBD2 matching over 8 bases. The CDR3 contains 15 residues. Germline CDR1 KGHSH, CDR2 LQKENI. The V gene end was trimmed by 3 bases and the J gene end by 7 bases; junction bases not matched to a gene: 8. CDR3 residues: CASSPFGGARNEQFF. The CDR3 region has the DNA TGTGCCAGCTCACCGTTCGGGGGGGCGAGGAATGAGCAGTTCTTC. Looking up the rest from reference TRBV18 and TRBJ2-1 gives the full variable domain: NAGVMQNPRHLVRRRGQEARLRCSPMKGHSHVYWYRQLPEEGLKFMVYLQKENIIDESGMPKERFSAEFPKEGPSILRIQQVVRGDSAAYFCASSPFGGARNEQFFGPGTRLTVL.

The genes are TRBV30 and TRBJ2-5; D not resolved. Germline lookup yields CDR1 GTSNPN and CDR2 SVGIG (reference sequence). CDR3 size: 11 residues. V lost 2 bases to trimming and J lost 4 bases, with 5 bases between them. DNA of the CDR3: TGTGCCTGGAGTCCCCGAGAGACCCAGTACTTC. Translated: CAWSPRETQYF.

The CDR3 DNA is TGTGCCAGCAGCTTACCCGGACTAGGCGACAATGAGCAGTTCTTC. It is translated as CASSLPGLGDNEQFF. The rearrangement uses TRBV7-6 and TRBJ2-1; 7 bases match TRBD2. Per germline, CDR1 SGHVS and CDR2 FNYEAQ. This CDR3 contains 15 residues. Losses at the gene ends were 2 bases for V and 5 bases for J; bases not matched to a gene: 6.

This clone was picked up a small number of times. The genes are TRBV4-1 and TRBJ1-1; a possible D gene is TRBD1 (5 bases). Germline CDR1 reads MGHRA; CDR2 reads YSYEKL. This CDR3 has 12 residues. Trimming left V 5 bases short and J 7 bases short, with 11 bases between. The CDR3 is CASSFQGNEAFF. Written as DNA, the CDR3 is TGCGCCAGCAGCTTCCAGGGTAATGAAGCTTTCTTT.

The chain recombines TRBV2 with TRBJ2-2; D remains unclear. CDR1 and CDR2 (germline): SNHLY, FYNNEI. The germline V and J ends were trimmed by 4 bases and 6 bases, with 12 bases remaining between them. The CDR3 contains 14 residues. The CDR3 DNA sequence: TGTGCCAGCAGTGGATTTGGGTCCCCCGGGGAGCTGTTTTTT. Amino acids: CASSGFGSPGELFF.

The J gene is TRBJ2-4, the V gene TRBV28, with D tentatively TRBD1 (6 bases). This CDR3 spans 18 amino acids. Germline-derived CDR1 and CDR2 are MDHEN and SYDVKM. V was cut by 8 bases and J by 1 base, with 24 bases left in between. DNA of the CDR3: TGTGCCAGCCTGTACAGGGTAGGGCGAAGGGAGGCCAAAAACATTCAGTACTTC. Protein product: CASLYRVGRREAKNIQYF.

This chain links TRBV5-6 with TRBJ2-3; D tentatively fits TRBD1 or TRBD2 (6 bases each). V lost 2 bases and J 3 bases, leaving 16 bases between the germline ends. The CDR3 runs 16 residues. The germline CDR1 and CDR2 sequences are SGHDT and YYEEEE. The CDR3 sequence is CASSLTRGALTDTQYF. The CDR3 DNA reads TGTGCCAGCAGCTTAACGAGGGGGGCGCTGACAGATACGCAGTATTTT.

The gene calls are TRBV4-1 and TRBJ2-7, with 10 positions matching TRBD2. With 1 base clipped from V and 3 bases from J, the junction kept 6 bases outside the gene matches. Germline assignment: CDR1 MGHRA and CDR2 YSYEKL. CDR3 size: 16 residues. CDR3: CASSQVSGTSVYEQYF. CDR3 DNA: TGCGCCAGCAGCCAAGTGAGTGGGACTAGCGTCTACGAGCAGTACTTC.